This T cell receptor (beta chain) is drawn from a study of blood T cells in healthy people across ages. A second roughly 7 to 12 cycle PCR used barcoded and J-beta primers. TCRdb re-analysed the 5' RACE reads in MiXCR, keeping a single row per CDR3 protein. Altogether around 940,000 distinct CDR3 sequences are present, roughly half being singletons, with the ten largest covering around a fifth. This clonotype has more than one count but fewer than ten. The receptor was isolated from a woman aged 55-69 years in good health. The sample taken for sequencing was blood.

DNA for the CDR3: TGTGCCAGCAGCCCGAGGCGTATGTTGCAAGAGACCCAGTACTTC. Translating it yields CASSPRRMLQETQYF. This rearrangement joins TRBV28 to TRBJ2-5; no clear D. This CDR3 contains 15 residues. V lost 6 bases to trimming and J lost 2 bases, with 16 bases between them. The germline V gene has CDR1 MDHEN and CDR2 SYDVKM.